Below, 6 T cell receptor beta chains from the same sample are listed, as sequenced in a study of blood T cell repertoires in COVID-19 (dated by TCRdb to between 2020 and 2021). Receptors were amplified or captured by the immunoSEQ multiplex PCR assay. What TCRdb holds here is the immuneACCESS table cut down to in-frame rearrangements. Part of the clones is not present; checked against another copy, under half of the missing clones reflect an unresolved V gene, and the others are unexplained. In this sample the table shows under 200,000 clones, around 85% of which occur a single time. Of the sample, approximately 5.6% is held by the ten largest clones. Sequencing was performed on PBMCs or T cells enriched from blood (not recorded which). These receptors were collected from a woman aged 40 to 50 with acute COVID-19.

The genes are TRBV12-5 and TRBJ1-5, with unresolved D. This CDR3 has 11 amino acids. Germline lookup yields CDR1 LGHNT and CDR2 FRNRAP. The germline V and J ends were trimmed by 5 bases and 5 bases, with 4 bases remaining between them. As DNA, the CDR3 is TGTGCTAGTGGTCCCTATCAGCCCCAGCATTTT. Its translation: CASGPYQPQHF.

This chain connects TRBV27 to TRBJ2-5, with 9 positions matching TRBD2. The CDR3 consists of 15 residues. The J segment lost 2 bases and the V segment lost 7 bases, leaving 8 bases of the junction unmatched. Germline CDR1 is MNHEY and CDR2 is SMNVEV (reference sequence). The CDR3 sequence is CASTQTSGGQETQYF. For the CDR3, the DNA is TGTGCCAGCACTCAGACTAGCGGCGGGCAAGAGACCCAGTACTTC.

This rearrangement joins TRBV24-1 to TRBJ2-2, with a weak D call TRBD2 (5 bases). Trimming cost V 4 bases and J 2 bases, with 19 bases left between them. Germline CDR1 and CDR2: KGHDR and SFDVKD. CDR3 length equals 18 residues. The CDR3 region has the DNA TGTGCCACCAGTGACCCCGGTTGGGAGAAGGGAAACACCGGGGAGCTGTTTTTT. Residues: CATSDPGWEKGNTGELFF.

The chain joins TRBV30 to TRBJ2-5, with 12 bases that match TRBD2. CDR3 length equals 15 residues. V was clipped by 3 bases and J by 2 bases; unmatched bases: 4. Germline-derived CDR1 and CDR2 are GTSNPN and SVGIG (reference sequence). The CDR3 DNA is TGTGCCTGGAGGCTCGGACTAGCGGGACAAGAGACCCAGTACTTC. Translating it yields CAWRLGLAGQETQYF.

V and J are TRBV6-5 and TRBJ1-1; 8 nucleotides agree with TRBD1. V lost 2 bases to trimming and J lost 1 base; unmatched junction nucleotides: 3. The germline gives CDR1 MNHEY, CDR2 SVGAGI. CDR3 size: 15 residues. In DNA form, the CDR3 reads TGTGCCAGCAGTTACAACGGACAGGGGAACACTGAAGCTTTCTTT. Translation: CASSYNGQGNTEAFF.

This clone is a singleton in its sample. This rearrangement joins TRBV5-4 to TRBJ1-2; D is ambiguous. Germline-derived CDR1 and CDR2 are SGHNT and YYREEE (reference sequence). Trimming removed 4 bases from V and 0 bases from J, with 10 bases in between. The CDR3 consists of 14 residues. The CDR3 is CASSLTRSNYGYTF. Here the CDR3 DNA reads TGTGCCAGCAGCCTGACACGATCTAACTATGGCTACACCTTC.